One and the same sample provided the 20 T cell receptor beta chains below, sequenced in a study of blood T cell repertoires in COVID-19. Libraries were prepared by immunoSEQ multiplex PCR; TCRdb keeps only in-frame clonotypes and omits some of them. Of 210,000 or so clones listed, over 75% are singletons. The sample was peripheral blood. The origin of the receptors is a man aged 45-65 years with acute or convalescent COVID-19.

The V call is TRBV19, the J call TRBJ2-2; 13 nucleotides align to TRBD2. V lost 5 bases and J lost 1; bases outside the gene matches: 16. Germline V lookup: CDR1 LNHDA, CDR2 SQIVND (reference sequence). The CDR3 is 21 amino acids. CDR3 amino acids: CASSALWTSGGRNRNTGELFF. The CDR3 DNA reads TGTGCCAGTAGTGCCCTCTGGACTAGCGGGGGCCGGAACCGGAACACCGGGGAGCTGTTTTTT.

V and J are TRBV9 and TRBJ2-7, with a tentative D call TRBD1 (6 bases). V was clipped by 0 bases and J by 2 bases, with 12 bases between them. The CDR3 runs to 15 residues. The germline CDR1 and CDR2 sequences are SGDLS and YYNGEE. CDR3 amino acids: CASSVESGETYEQYF. CDR3 bases: TGTGCCAGCAGCGTAGAGTCAGGGGAGACCTACGAGCAGTACTTC.

The genes are TRBV20-1 and TRBJ2-2; perhaps TRBD2 as D (7 bases). CDR3 length: 11 residues. Germline V lookup: CDR1 DFQATT, CDR2 SNEGSKA (reference sequence). The V end was cut by 6 bases, the J end by 6 bases, with 8 bases between. The CDR3 DNA reads as TGCAGTGCGCGGGGGCCCGGGGAGCTGTTTTTT. Amino acid sequence: CSARGPGELFF.

This clone was detected a few times. The rearrangement links TRBV30 to TRBJ1-6, with D unresolved. The V end was cut by 1 base, the J end by 0 bases, with 10 bases between. Germline V gene data show CDR1 as GTSNPN and CDR2 as SVGIG (reference sequence). There are 16 residues in the CDR3. CDR3 nucleotides: TGTGCCTGGAGTGATAAATGGAGCTCCTATAATTCACCCCTCCACTTT. Translation: CAWSDKWSSYNSPLHF. Looking up the rest from reference TRBV30 and TRBJ1-6 gives the full variable domain: SQTIHQWPATLVQPVGSPLSLECTVEGTSNPNLYWYRQAAGRGLQLLFYSVGIGQISSEVPQNLSASRPQDRQFILSSKKLLLSDSGFYLCAWSDKWSSYNSPLHFGNGTRLTVT.

The table lists this clone with a count of one. This rearrangement joins TRBV19 to TRBJ2-1; 11 bases are a match to TRBD1. This CDR3 contains 14 residues. CDR1 and CDR2 (germline): LNHDA, SQIVND (reference sequence). J was trimmed by 9 bases and V by 5 bases; bases with no gene match: 6. DNA for the CDR3: TGTGCCAGTAGTCTCCGGACAGGGGGCACTGAGCAGTTCTTC. This translates into CASSLRTGGTEQFF.

The CDR3 sequence: CASSTGLATDTQYF. The CDR3 nucleotides read TGTGCCAGTAGTACAGGACTAGCCACAGATACGCAGTATTTT. This chain links TRBV19 with TRBJ2-3; TRBD2 matches at 8 bases. Germline values: CDR1 LNHDA, CDR2 SQIVND (reference sequence). The length of the CDR3 is 14 residues. V trimming: 4 bases; J trimming: 2 bases; junction bases outside the gene matches: 2.

The rearrangement joins TRBV7-2 to TRBJ1-2; D may be TRBD1 (6 bases). V was cut by 0 bases and J by 5 bases, with 19 bases left in between. Germline V gene sequence: CDR1 SGHTA, CDR2 FQGNSA. The CDR3 is made up of 17 amino acids. CDR3 in amino acids: CASSLALGGGGQYGYTF. The DNA of the CDR3 is TGTGCCAGCAGCTTAGCGCTTGGTGGGGGCGGTCAGTATGGCTACACCTTC.

The rearrangement links TRBV5-1 to TRBJ1-4; the D is unclear. V was cut by 0 bases and J by 8 bases, with 8 bases left in between. CDR1 is SGHRS, CDR2 YFSETQ, per germline. The CDR3 loop spans 13 amino acids. This chain's CDR3 is CASSLGAPEKLFF. The DNA for the CDR3 is TGCGCCAGCAGCTTGGGCGCTCCGGAAAAACTGTTTTTT.

Written as DNA, the CDR3 is TGTGCCAGTAGTCAACAGGCCGGAAACACCATATATTTT. Residues: CASSQQAGNTIYF. V is TRBV19 and J is TRBJ1-3; D possibly corresponds to TRBD1 (5 bases). The germline V and J ends were trimmed by 5 bases and 4 bases, with 9 bases remaining between them. Looked up from germline, CDR1 is LNHDA and CDR2 is SQIVND (reference sequence). The CDR3 runs 13 residues.

This sequence joins TRBV6-2 or TRBV6-3 and TRBJ1-1; a weak D match, TRBD1 (5 bases). The germline CDR1 and CDR2 sequences are MNHEY and SVGEGT. The CDR3 has 13 residues. V was clipped by 6 bases and J by 6 bases, with 14 bases between them. CDR3 in amino acids: CASSPGTTPEAFF. The DNA of the CDR3 is TGTGCCAGCAGCCCGGGGACTACTCCTGAAGCTTTCTTT.

This clone has a count of ten or more. This chain uses TRBV6-5 with TRBJ1-5, with 8 nucleotides matching TRBD1. Trimming took 8 bases from V and 7 from J; bases not matched to a gene: 7. There are 13 residues in the CDR3. Germline loops: CDR1 MNHEY, CDR2 SVGAGI. The chain's CDR3 is CASGWQGAQPQHF. For the CDR3, the DNA is TGTGCCAGCGGGTGGCAGGGGGCCCAGCCCCAGCATTTT.

This clone has a handful of counts. The rearrangement uses TRBV18 and TRBJ1-4; D perhaps matches TRBD1 (5 bases). The CDR3 runs 16 residues. Between the trimmed V and J ends, which lost 1 base and 0 bases, there was a span of 9 bases. Germline-derived CDR1 and CDR2 are KGHSH and LQKENI. CDR3 coding DNA: TGTGCCAGCTCACCACTGACAGCCGCAACTAATGAAAAACTGTTTTTT. Protein sequence: CASSPLTAATNEKLFF.

This rearrangement joins TRBV12-3 or TRBV12-4 to TRBJ2-7; 8 bases match TRBD1. The CDR3 sequence is 13 residues long. Trimming cost V 4 bases and J 6 bases; bases outside gene matches: 5. This chain's CDR3 is CASSSRQGSEQYF. Written as DNA, the CDR3 is TGTGCCAGCAGTTCCAGACAGGGGAGCGAGCAGTACTTC.

The rearrangement links TRBV5-1 to TRBJ1-1, with D perhaps matching TRBD1 (6 bases). CDR3 length equals 13 residues. Germline CDR1 and CDR2: SGHRS and YFSETQ. Trimming pared 4 bases from V and 3 bases from J, leaving 10 bases between. In nucleotides, the CDR3 is TGCGCCAGCAGCCCACAGGGAGACACTGAAGCTTTCTTT. It codes for CASSPQGDTEAFF.

The chain links TRBV6-1 to TRBJ1-2, with D uncertain. The CDR3 length is 13 residues. Trimming shortened V by 2 bases and J by 2 bases, and 6 bases separated the two germline ends. The germline V gene encodes CDR1 MNHNS and CDR2 SASEGT. The CDR3 DNA sequence: TGTGCCAGCAGTGAACCAGGCAACTATGGCTACACCTTC. Translation: CASSEPGNYGYTF.

This sequence joins TRBV6-5 and TRBJ2-1; D remains ambiguous. The V end was cut by 5 bases, the J end by 7 bases, with 6 bases between. The germline V gene has CDR1 MNHEY and CDR2 SVGAGI. The CDR3 spans 11 residues. This CDR3 reads CASSNSNEQFF. The CDR3, as DNA: TGTGCCAGCAGTAACAGTAATGAGCAGTTCTTC.

This chain links TRBV6-1 with TRBJ1-5; 9 bases are shared with TRBD1. Trimming cost V 0 bases and J 6 bases; bases outside gene matches: 12. This CDR3 contains 18 residues. The germline gives CDR1 MNHNS, CDR2 SASEGT. CDR3 amino acids: CASSEAGTGWTVGQPQHF. The DNA for the CDR3 is TGTGCCAGCAGTGAAGCCGGGACAGGGTGGACCGTGGGTCAGCCCCAGCATTTT.

The rearrangement uses TRBV5-4 and TRBJ1-4; D possibly corresponds to TRBD1 (6 bases). Germline assignment: CDR1 SGHNT and CDR2 YYREEE (reference sequence). Trimming took 0 bases from V and 7 from J, leaving 7 bases between them. The CDR3 is 13 amino acids. The CDR3 DNA reads TGTGCCAGCAGCTTGGTACAGGGTGAAAAACTGTTTTTT. Its translation is CASSLVQGEKLFF.

The chain uses TRBV12-3 or TRBV12-4 and TRBJ1-1; D possibly corresponds to TRBD1 (6 bases). V was shortened by 4 bases and J by 3 bases, with 9 bases between the two germline ends. This CDR3 contains 13 residues. CDR3 amino acids: CASSSQGYTEAFF. The CDR3 region has the DNA TGTGCCAGCAGTTCGCAGGGGTACACTGAAGCTTTCTTT.

The chain combines TRBV2 with TRBJ1-1; 8 bases are shared with TRBD1. Germline V gives CDR1 SNHLY, CDR2 FYNNEI. After removal of 5 bases from V and 2 bases from J, the junction contained 7 bases not matched to a gene. The CDR3 spans 15 residues. The DNA of the CDR3 is TGTGCCAGCAGTTCGCCGGGACAGGCTAACACTGAAGCTTTCTTT. It yields the protein CASSSPGQANTEAFF.